This T cell receptor (beta chain) comes out of a study of Graves' ophthalmopathy and Graves' hyperthyroidism. This clonotype was seen repeatedly, ten times or more. Beta-chain TCR CDR3 regions were amplified from RNA transcripts. Following a first-round RT-PCR that used HTBI primers, a second-round multiplex PCR was carried out. Each CDR3 protein is one row after TCRdb ran MiXCR on the multiplex PCR reads. The sample has a few hundred thousand distinct CDR3 sequences; about 18% are singletons. Material for sequencing was peripheral blood. The receptor comes from a woman between 18 and 30 years old with Graves' ophthalmopathy.

The CDR3 here is CASSSEGGQPQHF. The CDR3 DNA sequence: TGTGCCAGCAGTTCGGAGGGGGGTCAGCCCCAGCATTTT. V is TRBV12-3 or TRBV12-4 and J is TRBJ1-5; D possibly corresponds to TRBD1 (6 bases). V was pared by 4 bases and J by 6 bases, with 10 bases between. CDR3 length: 13 residues.